This passage covers 17 T cell receptor beta chains from one sample sequenced in a study of memory CD4+ T cells and cytomegalovirus serostatus. The sort gate was single viable CD3+CD4+CD8-CD45RO+ cells for memory CD4+ T cells. The repertoire was sequenced with immunoSEQ multiplex PCR; TCRdb's copy has only in-frame clones and lacks some. The table lists tens of thousands of clones, roughly 76% of them singletons. Sequencing was done on a sample of memory CD4+ T cells from blood. These receptor sequences come from an adult in good health and CMV-seropositive.

This clone was seen a few times. V usage is TRBV18 and J usage is TRBJ1-1; weak D call: TRBD1 (6 bases). Germline V gene lookup returns CDR1 KGHSH and CDR2 LQKENI. The CDR3 covers 14 residues. Trimming took 8 bases from V and 0 from J, leaving 13 bases between them. The CDR3 here is CASGETGLNTEAFF. The CDR3 DNA sequence: TGTGCCAGCGGGGAGACAGGCCTGAACACTGAAGCTTTCTTT. Full variable domain (outside the CDR3, taken from reference TRBV18 and TRBJ1-1): NAGVMQNPRHLVRRRGQEARLRCSPMKGHSHVYWYRQLPEEGLKFMVYLQKENIIDESGMPKERFSAEFPKEGPSILRIQQVVRGDSAAYFCASGETGLNTEAFFGQGTRLTVV.

This clone was picked up a small number of times. The rearrangement links TRBV2 to TRBJ1-5; tentatively, D is TRBD1 (6 bases). The germline CDR1 and CDR2 sequences are SNHLY and FYNNEI. V dropped 4 bases and J dropped 6 bases, with 10 bases sitting between them. The CDR3 consists of 13 residues. Here the CDR3 DNA reads TGTGCCAGCAGTGTGACAGGCGGTCAGCCCCAGCATTTT. This gives the protein CASSVTGGQPQHF.

This clone was seen more than once but under ten times. The chain couples TRBV30 to TRBJ2-5; D unclear. Germline lookup yields CDR1 GTSNPN and CDR2 SVGIG (reference sequence). Trimming removed 2 bases from V and 4 bases from J, with 11 bases in between. The CDR3 contains 13 residues. The CDR3 sequence is CAWSTLVIETQYF. The DNA for the CDR3 is TGTGCCTGGAGTACGCTAGTAATAGAGACCCAGTACTTC.

This rearrangement joins TRBV5-8 to TRBJ2-5; no clear D. Germline V gives CDR1 SGHTS, CDR2 YDEGEE. Trimming removed 6 bases at V and 4 bases at J, with 7 bases between. This CDR3 is built from 11 residues. The CDR3 region has the DNA TGTGCCAGCACCCTAGGAGAGACCCAGTACTTC. This sequence encodes CASTLGETQYF. Supplemented by reference TRBV5-8 and TRBJ2-5, the full variable domain reads EAGVTQSPTHLIKTRGQQATLRCSPISGHTSVYWYQQALGLGLQFLLWYDEGEERNRGNFPPRFSGRQFPNYSSELNVNALELEDSALYLCASTLGETQYFGPGTRLLVL.

This clone was counted only a few times. The chain joins TRBV2 to TRBJ1-3, with D possibly being TRBD1 (6 bases). The CDR3 is made up of 14 amino acids. V was cut by 9 bases and J by 0 bases, with 12 bases left in between. CDR1 is SNHLY, CDR2 FYNNEI, per germline. The CDR3 protein is CASVDRHSGNTIYF. CDR3 nucleotide sequence: TGTGCCAGTGTTGACAGGCACTCTGGAAACACCATATATTTT.

The chain combines TRBV5-4 with TRBJ2-5; the D gene is possibly TRBD2 (6 bases). The V end lost 4 bases, the J end lost 5 bases, and 6 bases lay between the germline ends. The CDR3 has 11 residues. Germline CDR1 and CDR2: SGHNT and YYREEE (reference sequence). The CDR3: CASSREETQYF. Written as DNA, the CDR3 is TGTGCCAGCAGCCGGGAGGAGACCCAGTACTTC.

V usage is TRBV5-1 and J usage is TRBJ2-2, with unresolved D. The germline V gene has CDR1 SGHRS and CDR2 YFSETQ. This CDR3 is 13 amino acids long. Trimming cost V 2 bases and J 5 bases, with 7 bases left between them. CDR3 region: CASSFGETGELFF. The CDR3 DNA is TGCGCCAGCAGCTTCGGCGAAACCGGGGAGCTGTTTTTT.

J is TRBJ1-2 and V is TRBV6-1; D not certain. V lost 2 bases to trimming and J lost 1 base, with 8 bases between them. The CDR3 contains 14 residues. Germline V gives CDR1 MNHNS, CDR2 SASEGT. The CDR3 protein is CASSELGNNYGYTF. CDR3 nucleotides: TGTGCCAGCAGTGAATTAGGGAATAACTATGGCTACACCTTC.

This rearrangement joins TRBV6-5 to TRBJ2-6; D gene ambiguous. This CDR3 has 15 residues. From germline, CDR1 is MNHEY and CDR2 SVGAGI. With 4 bases removed from V and 1 base from J, the gap between germline ends came to 8 bases. In DNA, the CDR3 is TGTGCCAGCAGTTCGGCGAGGTCTGGGGCCAACGTCCTGACTTTC. This codes for CASSSARSGANVLTF.

J is TRBJ2-1 and V is TRBV6-1; no reliable D call. Trimming took off 3 bases at V and 10 bases at J, with 10 bases between the two ends. Germline lookup yields CDR1 MNHNS and CDR2 SASEGT. This CDR3 has 12 residues. CDR3 sequence: CASSERPREQFF. The CDR3 DNA follows: TGTGCCAGCAGTGAGAGACCGCGAGAGCAGTTCTTC.

As concerns this clone: Additional DNA sequences in this sample encode the identical CDR3. The J gene is TRBJ1-3, the V gene TRBV6-1; no clear D. The CDR3 has 14 amino acids. CDR1 and CDR2 from the germline V gene are MNHNS and SASEGT. The ends were cut back, 1 base at V and 2 bases at J, with 6 bases in the middle. The CDR3 is CASSEGGAGNTIYF. In DNA, the CDR3 is TGTGCCAGCAGTGAAGGCGGTGCTGGAAACACCATATATTTT.

As DNA, the CDR3 is TGTGCCAGCAGTTCGGACCGCAATCAGCCCCAGCATTTT. Its translation: CASSSDRNQPQHF. V gene TRBV2 combines with J gene TRBJ1-5; D gene unclear. With 5 bases removed from V and 2 bases from J, the gap between germline ends came to 7 bases. From germline, CDR1 is SNHLY and CDR2 FYNNEI. The CDR3 totals 13 residues.

The V and J genes are TRBV6-6 and TRBJ1-6, with D unresolved. The CDR3 is 14 residues long. Trimming left V 7 bases short and J 0 bases short, with 7 bases between. Per the germline V gene, CDR1 is MNHNY and CDR2 is SVGAGI (reference sequence). CDR3: CASTWSSYNSPLHF. CDR3 in DNA: TGTGCCAGCACGTGGAGCTCCTATAATTCACCCCTCCACTTT.

The chain employs TRBV6-6 and TRBJ1-1; D is perhaps TRBD1 (5 bases). The CDR3 sequence is 12 residues long. Trimming took off 5 bases at V and 6 bases at J, with 10 bases between the two ends. From germline, CDR1 is MNHNY and CDR2 SVGAGI (reference sequence). CDR3 protein: CASSPQGAEAFF. CDR3 bases: TGTGCCAGCAGTCCTCAGGGCGCTGAAGCTTTCTTT.

This sequence joins TRBV7-3 and TRBJ2-6; no firm D call. This CDR3 contains 15 residues. CDR1 and CDR2 from the germline V gene are SGHTA and FQGTGA. Trimming removed 5 bases from V and 1 base from J, with 9 bases in between. Written as DNA, the CDR3 is TGTGCCAGCAGCCTAGGACCTTCTGGGGCCAACGTCCTGACTTTC. It yields the protein CASSLGPSGANVLTF.

This clone showed up just a few times. This chain connects TRBV29-1 to TRBJ2-3, with 7 positions matching TRBD2. This CDR3 is built from 16 residues. The V and J ends lost 6 bases and 2 bases, in that order; junction bases with no gene match: 14. From germline, CDR1 is SQVTM and CDR2 ANQGSEA. In DNA, the CDR3 is TGCAGCGTCTCACCCCCCCGAGCGGGGTCCACAGATACGCAGTATTTT. Encoded protein: CSVSPPRAGSTDTQYF.

The chain has TRBV11-2 and TRBJ1-6, with a tentative D call TRBD1 (5 bases). Germline CDR1 SGHAT, CDR2 FQNNGV. CDR3 size: 17 residues. Trimming took off 1 base at V and 5 bases at J, with 15 bases between the two ends. The CDR3 DNA is TGTGCCAGCAGCTTAGGCCCACCAGGGAGGGATAATTCACCCCTCCACTTT. Amino acids: CASSLGPPGRDNSPLHF.